This entry lists 16 T cell receptor beta chains sequenced from one sample in a study of beta chain features in type 1 diabetes. Which antigens these TCRs recognize remains unknown. Findings and caveats of the study: Shorter TCRB CDR3s, moderately but significantly so, were found in Type 1 diabetes patients in all four CD4+ subsets.

What was sequenced were expressed TCRB transcripts, since all of the isolated RNA had been reverse transcribed. Sequenced by immunoSEQ multiplex PCR; TCRdb stores in-frame clones only, minus some. This table holds 160,000 or so clones, 8.5% to 10% found once. Sequencing input: central memory CD4+ T cells from blood. The source is a woman younger than 45 with type 1 diabetes.

This clone turned up a few times. The V call is TRBV5-1, the J call TRBJ2-3, with D perhaps TRBD2 (5 bases). Per germline, CDR1 SGHRS and CDR2 YFSETQ. The V and J ends lost 0 bases and 2 bases respectively, with 7 bases between them. The CDR3 has 14 residues. For the CDR3, the DNA is TGCGCCAGCAGCTTGGAACTAGACACAGATACGCAGTATTTT. It translates to CASSLELDTDTQYF. Full variable domain (missing parts from reference TRBV5-1 and TRBJ2-3): KAGVTQTPRYLIKTRGQQVTLSCSPISGHRSVSWYQQTPGQGLQFLFEYFSETQRNKGNFPGRFSGRQFSNSRSEMNVSTLELGDSALYLCASSLELDTDTQYFGPGTRLTVL.

This clone showed up just a few times. The chain recombines TRBV29-1 with TRBJ2-5, with D perhaps TRBD1 (6 bases). The germline CDR1 and CDR2 sequences are SQVTM and ANQGSEA. CDR3 length: 11 residues. Deletions cut 2 bases from V and 12 bases from J, with 13 bases between. The CDR3 region has the DNA TGCAGCGTTGAAAAACAGGGAGTAGAGTACTTC. It specifies CSVEKQGVEYF.

The J gene is TRBJ2-2, the V gene TRBV5-1, with a tentative D call TRBD1 (5 bases). This CDR3 has 15 residues. Germline V gene sequence: CDR1 SGHRS, CDR2 YFSETQ. V was clipped by 4 bases and J by 4 bases, with 14 bases between them. The CDR3 reads CASSPRQLRTGELFF. In nucleotides, the CDR3 is TGCGCCAGCAGCCCCCGACAGCTACGCACCGGGGAGCTGTTTTTT.

This chain joins TRBV7-9 and TRBJ2-1; D uncertain. With 5 bases removed from V and 5 bases from J, the gap between germline ends came to 4 bases. The germline V gene has CDR1 SEHNR and CDR2 FQNEAQ (reference sequence). This CDR3 comprises 11 residues. In DNA form, the CDR3 reads TGTGCCAGCAGCCTCCACAATGAGCAGTTCTTC. Translated, it gives CASSLHNEQFF.

There are a few counts of this clone. This chain links TRBV19 with TRBJ2-1; D is perhaps TRBD1 (5 bases). CDR3 length: 16 residues. Germline CDR1 reads LNHDA; CDR2 reads SQIVND (reference sequence). The V end lost 3 bases, the J end lost 4 bases, and 16 bases lay between the germline ends. For the CDR3, the DNA is TGTGCCAGTAGTATTGGCAGGGCCACAGCATACAATGAGCAGTTCTTC. Translating it yields CASSIGRATAYNEQFF.

This clone was observed a handful of times. This chain connects TRBV9 to TRBJ2-1, with D tentatively TRBD2 (6 bases). Between the trimmed V and J ends, which lost 2 bases and 0 bases, there was a span of 9 bases. CDR1 is SGDLS and CDR2 is YYNGEE in the germline V gene. CDR3 length: 15 amino acids. In DNA form, the CDR3 reads TGTGCCAGCAGCGTCCGGGACTTCTCCTACAATGAGCAGTTCTTC. Its protein product is CASSVRDFSYNEQFF.

This clone was observed a few times. The rearrangement joins TRBV7-9 to TRBJ2-7; TRBD1 is a possible D gene (5 bases). V was cut by 5 bases and J by 0 bases, with 8 bases left in between. CDR3 length: 13 residues. CDR1 and CDR2 from the germline V gene are SEHNR and FQNEAQ (reference sequence). Here the CDR3 DNA reads TGTGCCAGCAGCGCAGGGAACTCCTACGAGCAGTACTTC. This translates into CASSAGNSYEQYF.

The chain employs TRBV5-6 and TRBJ2-5, with a tentative D call TRBD2 (5 bases). This CDR3 spans 15 amino acids. Trimming pared 1 base from V and 2 bases from J, leaving 12 bases between. Germline lookup yields CDR1 SGHDT and CDR2 YYEEEE. The CDR3 sequence: CASSLMGDTQETQYF. The CDR3 coding sequence is TGTGCCAGCAGCTTGATGGGAGACACACAAGAGACCCAGTACTTC.

This clone appeared a few times. The DNA of the CDR3 is TGCGCCAGCAGTCGACAGGGAGAAACCGGGGAGCTGTTTTTT. Its protein is CASSRQGETGELFF. The chain uses TRBV5-1 and TRBJ2-2; TRBD1 matches at 7 bases. The CDR3 covers 14 residues. From germline, CDR1 is SGHRS and CDR2 YFSETQ. Trimming cost V 5 bases and J 5 bases; bases outside gene matches: 6.

This clone was observed a few times. The chain has TRBV11-2 and TRBJ2-1; 10 bases are a match to TRBD2. There are 15 residues in the CDR3. The V and J ends lost 2 bases and 8 bases, in that order; junction bases with no gene match: 6. Germline CDR1 SGHAT, CDR2 FQNNGV. The CDR3 nucleotides read TGTGCCAGCAGCTTAACCCGACTAGCGGGCTATGAGCAGTTCTTC. This sequence encodes CASSLTRLAGYEQFF.

There are a few counts of this clone. This CDR3 reads CASSLHLTEQFF. The CDR3 bases are TGTGCCAGCAGCTTACATCTGACAGAGCAGTTCTTC. The chain uses TRBV7-2 and TRBJ2-1; D remains unclear. The CDR3 has 12 residues. Trimming took 2 bases from V and 10 from J, leaving 9 bases between them. The V gene's germline CDR1 is SGHTA and CDR2 FQGNSA.

This clone appeared a few times. CDR3 amino acids: CASSENHRPYEQYF. The DNA of the CDR3 is TGTGCCAGCAGTGAAAACCACAGACCCTACGAGCAGTACTTC. V usage is TRBV2 and J usage is TRBJ2-7; no clear D gene. Trimming cost V 2 bases and J 2 bases, with 10 bases left between them. Per germline, CDR1 SNHLY and CDR2 FYNNEI. The CDR3 totals 14 residues.

This clone was found a few times. The chain links TRBV12-5 to TRBJ1-1; maybe TRBD1 (6 bases). From germline, CDR1 is LGHNT and CDR2 FRNRAP. The CDR3 has 12 residues. V gave up 6 bases and J gave up 6 bases, with 11 bases separating them. Here the CDR3 DNA reads TGTGCTAGTGGCCGGGACACGGCTGAAGCTTTCTTT. It is translated as CASGRDTAEAFF. The whole variable domain, remainder taken from reference TRBV12-5 and TRBJ1-1, is DARVTQTPRHKVTEMGQEVTMRCQPILGHNTVFWYRQTMMQGLELLAYFRNRAPLDDSGMPKDRFSAEMPDATLATLKIQPSEPRDSAVYFCASGRDTAEAFFGQGTRLTVV.

Only a few counts were recorded for this clone. The chain carries TRBV29-1 and TRBJ2-7; D unresolved. The CDR3 spans 12 residues. V gave up 6 bases and J gave up 2 bases, with 11 bases separating them. Germline assignment: CDR1 SQVTM and CDR2 ANQGSEA. CDR3 nucleotide sequence: TGCAGCGTCCAGCAGGTTCCCTACGAGCAGTACTTC. It specifies CSVQQVPYEQYF.

This clone was seen more than once but under ten times. The chain has TRBV11-2 and TRBJ2-7, with TRBD2 matching 7 bases. Germline loops: CDR1 SGHAT, CDR2 FQNNGV. The length of the CDR3 is 15 residues. Trimming at V came to 1 base and at J to 2 bases, leaving 5 bases not matched to a gene. The CDR3 DNA sequence: TGTGCCAGCAGCTTAGGACTAGCACCAACCTACGAGCAGTACTTC. Translating it yields CASSLGLAPTYEQYF.

There are a few counts of this clone. V and J are TRBV28 and TRBJ1-1, with D hard to call. Germline CDR1 is MDHEN and CDR2 is SYDVKM. CDR3 length equals 13 residues. Trimming took off 6 bases at V and 3 bases at J, with 11 bases between the two ends. This CDR3 reads CASSFQFDTEAFF. DNA for the CDR3: TGTGCCAGCAGCTTTCAGTTCGACACTGAAGCTTTCTTT.